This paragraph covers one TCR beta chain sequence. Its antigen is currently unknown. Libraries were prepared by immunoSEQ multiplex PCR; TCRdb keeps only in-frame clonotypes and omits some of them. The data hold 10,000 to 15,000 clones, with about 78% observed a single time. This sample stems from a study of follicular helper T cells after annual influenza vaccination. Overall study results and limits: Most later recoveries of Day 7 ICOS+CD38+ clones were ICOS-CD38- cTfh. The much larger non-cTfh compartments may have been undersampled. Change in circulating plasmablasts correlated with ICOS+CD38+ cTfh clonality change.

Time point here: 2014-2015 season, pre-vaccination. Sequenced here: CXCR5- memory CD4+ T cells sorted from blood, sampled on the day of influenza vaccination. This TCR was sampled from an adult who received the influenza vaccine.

CDR3 DNA sequence: TGCGCCAGCAGCCAAGAGACAGGGTATGAGCAGTACTTC. It encodes CASSQETGYEQYF. The J gene is TRBJ2-7, the V gene TRBV4-1, with 7 bases matching TRBD1. The CDR3 covers 13 residues. Trimming took 0 bases from V and 7 from J; bases not matched to a gene: 3. Germline V gene sequence: CDR1 MGHRA, CDR2 YSYEKL.